This T cell receptor (beta chain) was sequenced for a study of cytomegalovirus exposure and HLA in healthy donors. The PCR made use of 60 Vbeta and 13 Jbeta primers. TCRdb's table, derived via immunoSEQ multiplex PCR, lists solely in-frame clones and lacks some. The repertoire includes approximately 130,000 clones, approximately 75% of them detected once, and about 1.7% sits in the top ten. The CDR3 is 14 amino acids. Per germline, CDR1 SGDLS and CDR2 YYNGEE. With 0 bases removed from V and 4 bases from J, the gap between germline ends came to 10 bases. The sequence was collected from a man aged 40-50 years in good health and CMV-seronegative. Sequenced sample: PBMCs. The V gene is TRBV9, the J gene TRBJ1-2; D is possibly TRBD1 (6 bases). DNA for the CDR3: TGTGCCAGCAGCGTAGAAGGGGGGGCCTATGGCTACACCTTC. Its protein product is CASSVEGGAYGYTF.